Shown below are 8 T cell receptor beta chains from a single sample sequenced in a study of tumor and adjacent non-tumor tissue in lung cancer. The template was RNA from unsorted bulk tissue. Three rounds of nested PCR, following a modified ARM-PCR protocol, produced the TCRbeta library. In TCRdb, the multiplex PCR reads were re-called with MiXCR into one record per CDR3 protein. The sample yields 200,000 to 250,000 distinct CDR3 sequences, around 70% seen once. Material: lung tumor tissue. The receptors were sampled from a man between 60 and 75 years old with non-small cell lung cancer.

The chain's CDR3 is CASSLGLADEQYF. In nucleotides, the CDR3 is TGTGCCAGCAGCTTAGGGCTAGCAGACGAGCAGTACTTC. The genes are TRBV11-2 and TRBJ2-7, with D perhaps matching TRBD2 (5 bases). This CDR3 comprises 13 residues. With 1 base removed from V and 5 bases from J, the gap between germline ends came to 9 bases. Germline CDR1 reads SGHAT; CDR2 reads FQNNGV.

The sample holds many counts of this clonotype. The CDR3 is CSVDRGGTGELFF. CDR3 coding DNA: TGCAGCGTTGATCGGGGTGGCACCGGGGAGCTGTTTTTT. The V and J genes are TRBV29-1 and TRBJ2-2; D perhaps matches TRBD2 (5 bases). The CDR3 covers 13 residues. Trimming shortened V by 3 bases and J by 4 bases, and 9 bases separated the two germline ends. The germline V gene encodes CDR1 SQVTM and CDR2 ANQGSEA.

Comments on this clonotype: A much larger clone differs from this one at a single base, so this may be a read error. The J gene is TRBJ2-1, the V gene TRBV6-1; possible D gene TRBD2, 6 bases. This CDR3 contains 16 residues. The V gene's germline CDR1 is MNHNS and CDR2 SASEGT. This chain's CDR3 is CASSALRGDSYNEHFF. CDR3 bases: TGTGCCAGCAGTGCCTTGAGAGGGGACTCCTACAATGAGCACTTCTTC.

Worth noting for this clonotype: This CDR3 is missing its conserved last phenylalanine or tryptophan, likely due to a read error. The V call is TRBV6-1, the J call TRBJ2-7; 12 positions agree with TRBD1. The V segment lost 6 bases and the J segment 6 bases; nucleotides outside the gene matches: 6. The germline gives CDR1 MNHNS, CDR2 SASEGT. The CDR3 runs to 14 residues. In DNA form, the CDR3 reads TGTGCCAGCAGGCCGGGACAGGGGGCCGGCGAGCAGTACTTG. Residues: CASRPGQGAGEQYL.

This clonotype was detected only a few times. The chain has TRBV6-5 and TRBJ1-2; possibly TRBD1 for D (6 bases). This CDR3 has 14 amino acids. The V gene lost 6 bases and the J gene lost 9 bases, with 20 bases spanning the gap. Germline values: CDR1 MNHEY, CDR2 SVGAGI. CDR3 DNA: TGTGCCAGCAGCGACGTGGGGCTGGGGGGCCGCTACACCTTC. Translating gives CASSDVGLGGRYTF.

The rearrangement uses TRBV29-1 and TRBJ2-6, with TRBD1 matching 11 bases. The V gene's germline CDR1 is SQVTM and CDR2 ANQGSEA. This CDR3 is built from 15 residues. J gave up 0 bases and V 8 bases, and 3 bases lay outside the gene matches. CDR3 protein: CSIGQGASGANVLTF. CDR3 DNA: TGCAGCATAGGACAGGGGGCCTCTGGGGCCAACGTCCTGACTTTC.

Points on this clonotype: The CDR3 ends on some other residue instead of the conserved phenylalanine or tryptophan, so this is likely a read error. V and J are TRBV20-1 and TRBJ2-7, with 9 bases lining up with TRBD1. Germline assignment: CDR1 DFQATT and CDR2 SNEGSKA (reference sequence). Germline trimming cut 8 bases from V and 6 bases from J; bases unmatched to any gene: 11. The CDR3 sequence is 13 residues long. CDR3 residues: CSTAQGAQGEQYL. In DNA form, the CDR3 reads TGCAGTACTGCACAGGGGGCGCAGGGCGAGCAGTACTTA.

This clonotype has ten or more counts. The chain uses TRBV6-5 and TRBJ1-1; weak D call: TRBD1 (6 bases). Trimming took off 2 bases at V and 3 bases at J, with 10 bases between the two ends. CDR1 and CDR2 (germline): MNHEY, SVGAGI. The length of the CDR3 is 14 residues. CDR3: CASSYRQGYTEAFF. In DNA, the CDR3 is TGTGCCAGCAGTTACAGGCAGGGGTACACTGAAGCTTTCTTT.